The sequence of this TCR beta chain was determined in a study of T cell repertoires in cytomegalovirus infection. Per germline, CDR1 DFQATT and CDR2 SNEGSKA (reference sequence). The CDR3 is 14 amino acids. The V and J ends lost 3 bases and 4 bases respectively, with 15 bases between them. This clonotype was counted a few times. As yet, its antigen is unknown. TCRdb called the reads again in MiXCR, with one record for every CDR3 protein. The profile shows 380,000 or so distinct CDR3 sequences, about 35% of them singletons. The genes are TRBV20-1 and TRBJ2-5; weak D call: TRBD2 (7 bases). The sequencing used cultured PBMCs, collected from culture after CMV antigen stimulation. The receptor was isolated from a human donor in good health (CMV status not recorded). Some clones in this sample may be carry-over from other donors' samples. The CDR3 here is CSASDWRGGETQYF. In nucleotides, the CDR3 is TGCAGTGCTAGCGATTGGAGGGGGGGAGAGACCCAGTACTTC.